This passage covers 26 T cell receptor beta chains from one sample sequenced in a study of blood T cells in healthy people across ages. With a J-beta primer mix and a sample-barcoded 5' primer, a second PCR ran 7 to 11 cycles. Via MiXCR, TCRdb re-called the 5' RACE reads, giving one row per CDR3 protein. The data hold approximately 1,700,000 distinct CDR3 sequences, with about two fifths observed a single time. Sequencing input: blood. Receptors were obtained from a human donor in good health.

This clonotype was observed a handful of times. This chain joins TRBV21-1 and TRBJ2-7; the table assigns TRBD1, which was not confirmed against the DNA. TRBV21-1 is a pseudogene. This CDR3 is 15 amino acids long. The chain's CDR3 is CASSTRTVRSYEQYF. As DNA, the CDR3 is TGTGCCAGCAGCACACGGACAGTCCGGTCCTACGAGCAGTACTTC.

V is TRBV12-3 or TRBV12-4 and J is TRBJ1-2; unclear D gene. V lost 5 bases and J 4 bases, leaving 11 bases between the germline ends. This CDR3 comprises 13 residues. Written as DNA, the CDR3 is TGTGCCAGCAGTCAATGGACGGTCTATGGCTACACCTTC. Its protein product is CASSQWTVYGYTF.

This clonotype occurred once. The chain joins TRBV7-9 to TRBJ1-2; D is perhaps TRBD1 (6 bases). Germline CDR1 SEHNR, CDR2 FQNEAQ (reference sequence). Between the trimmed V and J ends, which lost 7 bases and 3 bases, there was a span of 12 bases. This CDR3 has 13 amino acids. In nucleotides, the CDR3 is TGTGCCAGCAACATAGGGGGTTACTATGGCTACACCTTC. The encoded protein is CASNIGGYYGYTF.

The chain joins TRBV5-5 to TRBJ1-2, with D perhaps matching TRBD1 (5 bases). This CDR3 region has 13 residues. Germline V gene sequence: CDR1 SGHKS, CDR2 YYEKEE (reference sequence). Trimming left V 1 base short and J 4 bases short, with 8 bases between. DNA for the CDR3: TGTGCCAGCAGCTTGACCAGGGTCTATGGCTACACCTTC. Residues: CASSLTRVYGYTF.

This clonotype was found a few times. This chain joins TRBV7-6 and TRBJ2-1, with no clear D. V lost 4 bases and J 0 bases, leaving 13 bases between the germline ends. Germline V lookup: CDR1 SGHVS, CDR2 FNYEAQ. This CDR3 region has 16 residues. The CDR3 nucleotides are TGTGCCAGCAGCTCCTGGGCATCAGGCTCCTACAATGAGCAGTTCTTC. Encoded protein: CASSSWASGSYNEQFF.

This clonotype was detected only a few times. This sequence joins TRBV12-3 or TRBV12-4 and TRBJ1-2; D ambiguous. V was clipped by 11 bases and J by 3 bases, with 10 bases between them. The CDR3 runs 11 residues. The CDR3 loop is CAVTKDYGYTF. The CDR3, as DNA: TGTGCCGTGACAAAGGACTATGGCTACACCTTC.

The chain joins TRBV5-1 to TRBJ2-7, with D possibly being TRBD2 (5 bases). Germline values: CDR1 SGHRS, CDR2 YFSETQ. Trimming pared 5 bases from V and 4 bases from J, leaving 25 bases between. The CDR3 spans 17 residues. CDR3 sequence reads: CASSPASVSGGLYEQYF. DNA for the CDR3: TGCGCCAGCAGTCCAGCGTCCGTTTCGGGTGGACTGTACGAGCAGTACTTC. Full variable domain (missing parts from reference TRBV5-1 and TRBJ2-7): KAGVTQTPRYLIKTRGQQVTLSCSPISGHRSVSWYQQTPGQGLQFLFEYFSETQRNKGNFPGRFSGRQFSNSRSEMNVSTLELGDSALYLCASSPASVSGGLYEQYFGPGTRLTVT.

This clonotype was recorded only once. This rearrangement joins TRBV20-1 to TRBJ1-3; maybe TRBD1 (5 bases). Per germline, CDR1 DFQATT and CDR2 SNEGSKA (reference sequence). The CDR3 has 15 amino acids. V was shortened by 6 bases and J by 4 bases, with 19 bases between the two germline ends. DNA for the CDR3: TGCAGTGCAAGGGAGGTCCCCGCAGGGGGAAACACCATATATTTT. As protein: CSAREVPAGGNTIYF.

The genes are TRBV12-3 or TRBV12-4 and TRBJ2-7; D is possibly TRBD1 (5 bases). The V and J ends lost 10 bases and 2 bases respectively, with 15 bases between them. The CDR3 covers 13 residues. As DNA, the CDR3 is TGTGCCATCTCCACAGGCACAACCTACGAGCAGTACTTC. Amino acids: CAISTGTTYEQYF.

CDR3 sequence (DNA): TGCAGTGCTGGGGCGGGACGAGAGACCCAGTACTTC. Translated: CSAGAGRETQYF. The chain recombines TRBV20-1 with TRBJ2-5, with a tentative D call TRBD2 (6 bases). This CDR3 region has 12 residues. Trimming cost V 5 bases and J 4 bases, with 11 bases left between them. Per germline, CDR1 DFQATT and CDR2 SNEGSKA (reference sequence).

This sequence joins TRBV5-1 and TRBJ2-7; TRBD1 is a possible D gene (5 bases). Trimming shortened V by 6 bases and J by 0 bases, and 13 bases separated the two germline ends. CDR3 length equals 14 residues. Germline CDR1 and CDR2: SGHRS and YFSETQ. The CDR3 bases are TGCGCCAGCACCCCGACAGAACCCTCCTACGAGCAGTACTTC. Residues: CASTPTEPSYEQYF.

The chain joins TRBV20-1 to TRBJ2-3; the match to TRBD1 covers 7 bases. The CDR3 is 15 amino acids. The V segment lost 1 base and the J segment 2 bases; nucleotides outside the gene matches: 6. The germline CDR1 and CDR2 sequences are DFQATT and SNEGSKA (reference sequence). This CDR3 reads CSARADRPYTDTQYF. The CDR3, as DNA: TGCAGTGCTAGAGCGGACAGGCCGTACACAGATACGCAGTATTTT.

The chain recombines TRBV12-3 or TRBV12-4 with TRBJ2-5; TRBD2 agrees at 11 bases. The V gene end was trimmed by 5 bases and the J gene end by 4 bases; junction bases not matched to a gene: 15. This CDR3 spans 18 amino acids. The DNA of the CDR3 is TGTGCCAGCAGTCCAGGGACTAGCGGTCGACTGAGGCCAGAGACCCAGTACTTC. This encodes CASSPGTSGRLRPETQYF.

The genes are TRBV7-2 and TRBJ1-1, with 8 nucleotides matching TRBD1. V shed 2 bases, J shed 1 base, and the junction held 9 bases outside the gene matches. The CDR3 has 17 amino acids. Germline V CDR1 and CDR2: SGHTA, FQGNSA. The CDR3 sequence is CASSLRTGIGQNTEAFF. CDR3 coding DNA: TGTGCCAGCAGCTTACGGACAGGGATTGGGCAGAACACTGAAGCTTTCTTT.

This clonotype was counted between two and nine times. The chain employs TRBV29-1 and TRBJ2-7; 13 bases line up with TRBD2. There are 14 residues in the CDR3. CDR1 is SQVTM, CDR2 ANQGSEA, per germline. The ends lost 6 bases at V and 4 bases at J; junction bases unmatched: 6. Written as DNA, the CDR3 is TGCAGCGTCGCTACTAGCGGGGGGGCTTACGAGCAGTACTTC. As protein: CSVATSGGAYEQYF.

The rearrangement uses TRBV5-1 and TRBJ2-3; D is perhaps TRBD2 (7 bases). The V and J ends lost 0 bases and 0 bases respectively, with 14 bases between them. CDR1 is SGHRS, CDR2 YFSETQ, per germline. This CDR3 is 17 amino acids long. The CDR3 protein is CASSLGGGDHSTDTQYF. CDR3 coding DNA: TGCGCCAGCAGCTTGGGCGGGGGCGACCATAGCACAGATACGCAGTATTTT. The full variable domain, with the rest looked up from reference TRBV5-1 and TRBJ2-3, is KAGVTQTPRYLIKTRGQQVTLSCSPISGHRSVSWYQQTPGQGLQFLFEYFSETQRNKGNFPGRFSGRQFSNSRSEMNVSTLELGDSALYLCASSLGGGDHSTDTQYFGPGTRLTVL.

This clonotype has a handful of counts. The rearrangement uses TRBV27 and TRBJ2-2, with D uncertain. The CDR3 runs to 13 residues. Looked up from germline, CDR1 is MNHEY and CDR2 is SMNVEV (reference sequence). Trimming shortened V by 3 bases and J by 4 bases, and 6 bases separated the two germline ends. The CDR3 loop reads CASSFSATGELFF. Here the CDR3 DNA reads TGTGCCAGCAGTTTTAGTGCCACCGGGGAGCTGTTTTTT.

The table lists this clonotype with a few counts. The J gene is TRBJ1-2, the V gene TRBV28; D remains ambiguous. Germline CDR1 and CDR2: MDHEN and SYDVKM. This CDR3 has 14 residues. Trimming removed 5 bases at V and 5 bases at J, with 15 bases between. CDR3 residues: CASSITQIGYGYTF. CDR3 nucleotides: TGTGCCAGCAGTATCACCCAAATAGGGTATGGCTACACCTTC.

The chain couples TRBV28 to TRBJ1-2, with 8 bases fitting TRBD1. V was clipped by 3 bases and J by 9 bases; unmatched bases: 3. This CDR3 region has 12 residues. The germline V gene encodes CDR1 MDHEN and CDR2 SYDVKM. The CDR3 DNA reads TGTGCCAGCAGTTTTACAGGGGGGAGCTACACCTTC. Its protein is CASSFTGGSYTF.

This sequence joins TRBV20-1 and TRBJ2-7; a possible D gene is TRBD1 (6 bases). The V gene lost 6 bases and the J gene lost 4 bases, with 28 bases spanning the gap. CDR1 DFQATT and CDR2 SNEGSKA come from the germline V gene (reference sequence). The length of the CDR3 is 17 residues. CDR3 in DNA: TGCAGTGCACCAAACCCCGGCGTCTCGGGACAAACTTACGAGCAGTACTTC. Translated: CSAPNPGVSGQTYEQYF.

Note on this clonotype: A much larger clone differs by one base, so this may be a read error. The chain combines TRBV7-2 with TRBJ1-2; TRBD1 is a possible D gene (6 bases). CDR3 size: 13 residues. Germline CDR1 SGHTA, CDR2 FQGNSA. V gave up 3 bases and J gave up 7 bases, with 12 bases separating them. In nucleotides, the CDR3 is TGTGCCAGCAGCTTCCGGACAGACTGTGGCTACACCTTC. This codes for CASSFRTDCGYTF.

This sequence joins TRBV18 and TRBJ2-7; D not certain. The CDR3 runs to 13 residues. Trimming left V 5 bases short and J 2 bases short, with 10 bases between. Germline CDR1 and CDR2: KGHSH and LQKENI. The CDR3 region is CASSDTHTYEQYF. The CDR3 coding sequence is TGTGCCAGCTCAGATACACACACCTACGAGCAGTACTTC. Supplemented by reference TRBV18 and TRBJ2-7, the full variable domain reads NAGVMQNPRHLVRRRGQEARLRCSPMKGHSHVYWYRQLPEEGLKFMVYLQKENIIDESGMPKERFSAEFPKEGPSILRIQQVVRGDSAAYFCASSDTHTYEQYFGPGTRLTVT.

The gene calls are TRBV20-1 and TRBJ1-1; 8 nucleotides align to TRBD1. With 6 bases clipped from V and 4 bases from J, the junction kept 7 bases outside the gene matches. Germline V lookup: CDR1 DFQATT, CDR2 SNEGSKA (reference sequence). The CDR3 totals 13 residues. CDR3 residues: CSATGTGTTEAFF. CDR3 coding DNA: TGCAGTGCAACCGGGACAGGTACCACTGAAGCTTTCTTT.

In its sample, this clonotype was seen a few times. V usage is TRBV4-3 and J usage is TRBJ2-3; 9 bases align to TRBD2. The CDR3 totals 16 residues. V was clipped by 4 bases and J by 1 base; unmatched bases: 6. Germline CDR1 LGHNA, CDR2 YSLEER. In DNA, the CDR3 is TGCGCCAGCAGCCGGTATAGCGGGGGCGGCACAGATACGCAGTATTTT. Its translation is CASSRYSGGGTDTQYF.

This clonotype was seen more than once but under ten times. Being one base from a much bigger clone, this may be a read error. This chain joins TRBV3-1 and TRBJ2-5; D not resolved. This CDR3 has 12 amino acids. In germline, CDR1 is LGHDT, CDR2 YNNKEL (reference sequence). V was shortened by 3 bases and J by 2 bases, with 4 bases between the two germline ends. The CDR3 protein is CASSHDQETQYF. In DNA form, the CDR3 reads TGTGCCAGCAGCCATGATCAAGAGACCCAGTACTTC.

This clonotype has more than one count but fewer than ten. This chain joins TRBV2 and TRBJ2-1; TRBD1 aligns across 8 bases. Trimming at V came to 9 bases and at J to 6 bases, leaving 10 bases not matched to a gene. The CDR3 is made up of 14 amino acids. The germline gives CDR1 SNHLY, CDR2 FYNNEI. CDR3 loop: CASKQGVAVNEQFF. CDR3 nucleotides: TGTGCCAGTAAACAGGGGGTCGCAGTCAATGAGCAGTTCTTC.